A selection of T cell receptor beta chains follows, all from one sample in a study of T cells in Graves' hyperthyroidism and ophthalmopathy. In TCRdb, the multiplex PCR reads were re-called with MiXCR into one record per CDR3 protein. The data contain 600,000 or so distinct CDR3 sequences, 13% to 15% of them seen just once; the ten biggest clones take up about 7%. Sequencing was performed on blood. These receptors all stem from a woman younger than 35 with Graves' ophthalmopathy. Both conserved end residues are part of each CDR3. Each record gives: D gene, J gene, clone size, V gene, CDR3 DNA, CDR3 protein. D genes are given only for firm matches. Clone size appears in some rows only: once, few, many, or a class for an expanded clone.

TRBD2,TRBJ2-7,many,TRBV12-3/TRBV12-4,TGTGCCAGCAGTTTACAGGGACTAGCGGGAGACGAGCAGTACTTC,CASSLQGLAGDEQYF
NA,TRBJ1-1,few,TRBV4-3,TGCGCCAGCAGCCAAGCCACCCTTCGAAGCACTGAAGCTTTCTTT,CASSQATLRSTEAFF
NA,TRBJ2-6,many,TRBV28,TGTGCCAGCAGTTCGGACATATCTGCAGCAGGGGCCAACGTCCTGACTTTC,CASSSDISAAGANVLTF
NA,TRBJ2-5,NA,TRBV11-2,TGTGCCAGCAGCTTAGAAACCGGGACTCTAGAGACCCAGTACTTC,CASSLETGTLETQYF
NA,TRBJ2-1,many,TRBV7-2,TGTGCCAGCAGCTTAAACATTCCCTCATACAATGAGCAGTTCTTC,CASSLNIPSYNEQFF
NA,TRBJ1-3,few,TRBV27,TGTGCCAGCAGCCTAACTCACAGGGCAGGAGCTGGAAACACCATATATTTT,CASSLTHRAGAGNTIYF
TRBD2,TRBJ2-1,many,TRBV18,TGTGCCAGCTCACCCGGCAGGACTAGCGGGAGGGCCTACAATGAGCAGTTCTTC,CASSPGRTSGRAYNEQFF
NA,TRBJ2-7,many,TRBV20-1,TGCAGTGCTGGGGGGCCGGCCTACGAGCAGTACTTC,CSAGGPAYEQYF
NA,TRBJ2-7,many,TRBV5-8,TGTGCCAGCAGCCAACTCTCGGGAGTTGGATACGAGCAGTACTTC,CASSQLSGVGYEQYF
NA,TRBJ2-5,many,TRBV30,TGTGCCTGGAGGTCCACTGGGAGGACCCAGTACTTC,CAWRSTGRTQYF
TRBD2,TRBJ2-2,NA,TRBV9,TGTGCCAGCAGCGGAACTAGCGGGTTCACCGGGGAGCTGTTTTTT,CASSGTSGFTGELFF
TRBD2,TRBJ2-3,once,TRBV18,TGTGCCAGCTCACCACCGTCGGGACTAGTACGCCCCACAGATACGCAGTATTTT,CASSPPSGLVRPTDTQYF
NA,TRBJ1-4,few,TRBV29-1,TGCAGCGTTGCGGTTTTGGAAGAGGGCGAAAAACTGTTTTTT,CSVAVLEEGEKLFF
NA,TRBJ1-5,many,TRBV6-1,TGTGCCAGCAGCTCCGACGGGGGATGGCATCAGCCCCAGCATTTT,CASSSDGGWHQPQHF
NA,TRBJ1-5,few,TRBV20-1,TGCAGTGCGATCAACCCTGGCAGGGGTGATCAGCCCCAGCATTTT,CSAINPGRGDQPQHF
NA,TRBJ2-2,few,TRBV6-1,TGTGCCAGCAGTGAAAGGACAGATACCACCGGGGAGCTGTTTTTT,CASSERTDTTGELFF